Here is one T cell receptor beta chain with its context. V was shortened by 7 bases and J by 4 bases, with 14 bases between the two germline ends. The CDR3 is 13 amino acids. Germline loops: CDR1 SEHNR, CDR2 FQNEAQ (reference sequence). Clinical symptoms, serum thyroxine, TRAb, thyroid ultrasound and orbital computed tomography informed diagnoses. This sample stems from a study of T cells in Graves' hyperthyroidism and ophthalmopathy. RNA transcripts yielded amplified TCR beta CDR3 regions. A first-round RT-PCR of the TCR CDR3 used the HTBI primer set. TCRdb independently ran MiXCR on the multiplex PCR reads; one entry per CDR3 protein. The repertoire holds hundreds of thousands of distinct CDR3 sequences, with under 25% as singletons.

Input material: blood. The TCR was taken from a man aged 25 to 45 with Graves' ophthalmopathy. This chain connects TRBV7-9 to TRBJ2-7, with D possibly called TRBD1 or TRBD2 (5 bases each). CDR3 coding DNA: TGTGCCAGCACCCGCCAAGGGGAGTACGAGCAGTACTTC. It yields the protein CASTRQGEYEQYF.